These 2 T cell receptor beta chains came from one sample sequenced in a study of T cell changes during pregnancy in multiple sclerosis. Sequencing was performed with immunoSEQ multiplex PCR; in TCRdb, only in-frame clones are kept and a portion is missing. The sample yields 85,000 to 90,000 clones, nearly 95% seen once. The specimen comprised peripheral blood, sampled after pregnancy. These receptors were obtained from a female donor in good health, enrolled as a control in a pregnancy study.

This clone was recorded many times. The V and J genes are TRBV5-1 and TRBJ2-4, with TRBD2 identical over 8 bases. The CDR3 runs to 18 residues. Germline CDR1 and CDR2: SGHRS and YFSETQ. V was pared by 3 bases and J by 0 bases, with 11 bases of the junction left unmatched. CDR3: CASSSVPGLVEAKNIQYF. The CDR3 DNA is TGCGCCAGCAGCTCAGTCCCGGGACTAGTGGAAGCCAAAAACATTCAGTACTTC.

This clone was observed once. The rearrangement uses TRBV29-1 and TRBJ1-3; TRBD1 matches 9 bases. V lost 5 bases, J lost 3 bases, and 5 bases stayed unmatched. The germline V gene encodes CDR1 SQVTM and CDR2 ANQGSEA. This CDR3 is built from 14 residues. The CDR3 bases are TGCAGCGTTCTTACAGGGGGCTTTGGAAACACCATATATTTT. Protein product: CSVLTGGFGNTIYF.